This T cell receptor beta chain is drawn from a study of CD8 T cells in ankylosing spondylitis. Study results and caveats: Among TCR beta sequences, a motif of roughly 8 highly homologous variants appeared characteristic of ankylosing spondylitis blood. Disease-linked clones proved CD8+ and comparatively uncommon in peripheral blood.

From the 5' RACE reads, TCRdb called clonotypes with MiXCR, one entry per CDR3 protein. The sample carries tens of thousands of distinct CDR3 sequences, approximately 5% recorded once. This clonotype was seen at least ten times. No antigen is known for it. Between the trimmed V and J ends, which lost 6 bases and 6 bases, there was a span of 23 bases. The germline V gene encodes CDR1 DFQATT and CDR2 SNEGSKA (reference sequence). The CDR3 totals 15 residues. V and J are TRBV20-1 and TRBJ2-5, with D possibly TRBD2 on 6 matching bases. The clonotype was recovered from a male donor with ankylosing spondylitis or in good health (not recorded which). Sequences were obtained from blood, either unsorted or a sorted T cell fraction (not recorded which). The CDR3 reads CSATFGTGTGKTQYF. In DNA, the CDR3 is TGCAGTGCCACGTTTGGGACTGGGACGGGGAAGACCCAGTACTTC.